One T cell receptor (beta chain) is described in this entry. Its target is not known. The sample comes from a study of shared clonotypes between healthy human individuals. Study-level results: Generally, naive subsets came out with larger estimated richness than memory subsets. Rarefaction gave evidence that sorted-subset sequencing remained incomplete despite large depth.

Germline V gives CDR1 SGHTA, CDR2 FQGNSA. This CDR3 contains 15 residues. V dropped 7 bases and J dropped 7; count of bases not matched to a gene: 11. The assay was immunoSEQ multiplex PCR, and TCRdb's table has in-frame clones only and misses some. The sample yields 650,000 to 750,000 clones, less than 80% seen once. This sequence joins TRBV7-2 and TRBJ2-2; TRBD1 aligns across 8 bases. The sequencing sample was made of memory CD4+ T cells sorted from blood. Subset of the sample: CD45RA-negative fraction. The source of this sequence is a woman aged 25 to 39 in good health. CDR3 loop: CASTKGDRRGGELFF. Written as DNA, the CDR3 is TGTGCCAGCACCAAAGGGGACAGGAGGGGCGGGGAGCTGTTTTTT.